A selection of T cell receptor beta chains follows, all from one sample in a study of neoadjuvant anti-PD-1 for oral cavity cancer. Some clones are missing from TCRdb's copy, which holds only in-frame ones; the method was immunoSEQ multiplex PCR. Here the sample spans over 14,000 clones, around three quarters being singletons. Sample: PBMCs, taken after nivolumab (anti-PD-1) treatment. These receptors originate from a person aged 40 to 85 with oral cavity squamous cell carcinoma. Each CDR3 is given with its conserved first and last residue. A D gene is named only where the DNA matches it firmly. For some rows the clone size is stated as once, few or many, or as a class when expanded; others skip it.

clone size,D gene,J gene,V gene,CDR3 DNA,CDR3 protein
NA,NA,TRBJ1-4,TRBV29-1,TGCAGCGTGGGGGGGACATTGAATGAAAAACTGTTTTTT,CSVGGTLNEKLFF
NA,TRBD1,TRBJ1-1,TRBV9,TGTGCCAGCAGCGCCTCCCCGGGACAGGGGAACACTGAAGCTTTCTTT,CASSASPGQGNTEAFF
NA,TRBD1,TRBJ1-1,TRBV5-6,TGTGCCAGCAGCGAACCCGGGACAGGGGGAACTGAAGCTTTCTTT,CASSEPGTGGTEAFF
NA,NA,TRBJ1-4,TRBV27,TGTGCCAGCAGTCTGAACGGACCTTGGACTAATGAAAAACTGTTTTTT,CASSLNGPWTNEKLFF
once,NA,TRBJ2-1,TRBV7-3,TGTGCCAGCAGCCCCCGGCAGGGGTACAATGAGCAGTTCTTC,CASSPRQGYNEQFF
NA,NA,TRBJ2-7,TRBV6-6,TGTGCCAGCAGTTATGGCGTAGCCTACGAGCAGTACTTC,CASSYGVAYEQYF
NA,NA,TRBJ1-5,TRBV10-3,TGTGCCATCAGTGGACAGGCACATCAGCCCCAGCATTTT,CAISGQAHQPQHF
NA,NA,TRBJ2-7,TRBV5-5,TGTGCCAGCATCGCAGGGCTCACCACCTACGAGCAGTACTTC,CASIAGLTTYEQYF
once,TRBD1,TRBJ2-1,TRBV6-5,TGTGCCAGCAACAGGGGGCCCTACAATGAGCAGTTCTTC,CASNRGPYNEQFF
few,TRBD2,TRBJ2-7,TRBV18,TGTGCCAGCTCAGTGGCTAGCGGTGATAGCTCCTACGAGCAGTACTTC,CASSVASGDSSYEQYF